Below, 12 T cell receptor beta chains from the same sample are listed, as sequenced in a study of identical twins. TCRdb re-analysed the 5' RACE reads in MiXCR, keeping a single row per CDR3 protein. The table records 1.5 million to 2 million distinct CDR3 sequences, around a third of them present only once. The material sequenced was cord blood. These receptors all come from a newborn girl in good health.

The V and J genes are TRBV11-2 and TRBJ2-5; TRBD1 matches at 7 bases. The CDR3 length is 18 residues. Trimming cost V 5 bases and J 1 base; bases outside gene matches: 16. Germline values: CDR1 SGHAT, CDR2 FQNNGV. As DNA, the CDR3 is TGTGCCAGCAGCCAACCGGGACAGCCTTTCCTTGGCCAAGAGACCCAGTACTTC. It specifies CASSQPGQPFLGQETQYF.

The V and J genes are TRBV24-1 and TRBJ2-4, with 8 bases that match TRBD2. Trimming at V came to 8 bases and at J to 13 bases, leaving 15 bases not matched to a gene. The CDR3 is made up of 14 amino acids. Germline lookup yields CDR1 KGHDR and CDR2 SFDVKD. CDR3 in DNA: TGTGCCACCAAAAGCGGGAGATGGGACAATGAGCAGTACTTC. Translation: CATKSGRWDNEQYF.

The genes are TRBV6-1 and TRBJ2-3; D is possibly TRBD1 or TRBD2 (5 bases each). V dropped 3 bases and J dropped 2 bases, with 9 bases sitting between them. Germline assignment: CDR1 MNHNS and CDR2 SASEGT. The CDR3 sequence is 14 residues long. Here the CDR3 DNA reads TGTGCCAGCAGTGATGGGGGACCCACAGATACGCAGTATTTT. This translates into CASSDGGPTDTQYF.

The CDR3 nucleotides are TGTGCCAGCAGCTCCTTAGTACGATCAGAGACCCAGTACTTC. Its translation: CASSSLVRSETQYF. The rearrangement links TRBV12-3 or TRBV12-4 to TRBJ2-5; no clear D. Trimming pared 6 bases from V and 4 bases from J, leaving 15 bases between. CDR3 length: 14 residues.

This clonotype was seen at least ten times. The chain combines TRBV7-9 with TRBJ2-3; tentatively, D is TRBD2 (5 bases). V lost 2 bases and J 4 bases, leaving 13 bases between the germline ends. This CDR3 is built from 15 residues. Germline V gene data show CDR1 as SEHNR and CDR2 as FQNEAQ (reference sequence). CDR3: CASSLSSGLADTQYF. CDR3 bases: TGTGCCAGCAGCTTAAGTTCCGGACTCGCAGATACGCAGTATTTT.

In regard to this clonotype: Relative to the germline gene, one junction end is altered; a read error may explain this. The chain couples TRBV28 to TRBJ1-1, with a tentative D call TRBD1 (6 bases). The germline CDR1 and CDR2 sequences are MDHEN and SYDVKM. This CDR3 is built from 17 residues. This CDR3 reads CASNLPSGQSTNTEAFF. Here the CDR3 DNA reads TGTGCCAGCAATTTACCTTCTGGACAGTCCACGAACACTGAAGCTTTCTTT.

The chain recombines TRBV3-1 with TRBJ2-1; D not resolved. Germline loops: CDR1 LGHDT, CDR2 YNNKEL (reference sequence). Trimming pared 0 bases from V and 15 bases from J, leaving 9 bases between. The CDR3 runs to 11 residues. The CDR3 reads CASSQDGRRFF. In DNA, the CDR3 is TGTGCCAGCAGCCAAGATGGAAGAAGGTTCTTC.

This clonotype was seen a few times. The rearrangement joins TRBV9 to TRBJ2-1; 10 bases agree with TRBD2. The ends lost 4 bases at V and 6 bases at J; junction bases unmatched: 13. Per germline, CDR1 SGDLS and CDR2 YYNGEE. The CDR3 has 17 amino acids. In nucleotides, the CDR3 is TGTGCCAGCAGCCTGACCCCGACCGGGACTAGCGCCAATGAGCAGTTCTTC. It is translated as CASSLTPTGTSANEQFF.

In this sample, this clonotype turned up many times. V gene TRBV29-1 combines with J gene TRBJ2-7; 12 nucleotides agree with TRBD2. CDR1 is SQVTM and CDR2 is ANQGSEA in the germline V gene. Trimming removed 2 bases from V and 0 bases from J; junction bases left unmatched: 5. The CDR3 is 16 amino acids. The chain's CDR3 is CSVESVTSGSSYEQYF. The CDR3 region has the DNA TGCAGCGTTGAATCGGTGACTAGCGGGAGCTCCTACGAGCAGTACTTC.

The chain has TRBV3-1 and TRBJ2-7, with 7 nucleotides matching TRBD2. Germline CDR1 and CDR2: LGHDT and YNNKEL (reference sequence). This CDR3 spans 14 amino acids. The V segment lost 4 bases and the J segment 5 bases; nucleotides outside the gene matches: 8. CDR3 nucleotides: TGTGCCAGCAGCCGCGGCCGGGACTACCACGAGCAGTACTTC. It yields the protein CASSRGRDYHEQYF.

This chain joins TRBV5-1 and TRBJ1-6; maybe TRBD1 (5 bases). This CDR3 has 15 residues. V lost 0 bases and J lost 10, with 14 bases in between. CDR1 SGHRS and CDR2 YFSETQ come from the germline V gene. CDR3 loop: CASSLEGGVESPLHF. CDR3 bases: TGCGCCAGCAGCTTGGAGGGAGGGGTGGAATCACCCCTCCACTTT. Together with reference TRBV5-1 and TRBJ1-6, the CDR3 gives the full variable domain: KAGVTQTPRYLIKTRGQQVTLSCSPISGHRSVSWYQQTPGQGLQFLFEYFSETQRNKGNFPGRFSGRQFSNSRSEMNVSTLELGDSALYLCASSLEGGVESPLHFGNGTRLTVT.

About this clonotype: This may come from a read error, since a much larger clone is one base off. V is TRBV27 and J is TRBJ2-7; D gene ambiguous. CDR1 MNHEY and CDR2 SMNVEV come from the germline V gene (reference sequence). This CDR3 comprises 12 residues. Trimming took off 6 bases at V and 2 bases at J, with 8 bases between the two ends. CDR3 protein: CASSPFPYEQYF. CDR3 bases: TGTGCCAGCAGCCCCTTCCCCTACGAGCAGTACTTC.